This entry lists 21 T cell receptor beta chains sequenced from one sample in a study of response to subunit inactivated influenza vaccine. One entry per CDR3 protein results from TCRdb running MiXCR on the RT-PCR reads. The repertoire holds hundreds of thousands of distinct CDR3 sequences, with roughly 20% as singletons. The sequenced sample was PBMCs from blood, obtained about 5 days after vaccination. The receptors here all came from a man aged 50-59 years who received an inactivated influenza vaccine.

V gene TRBV7-9 combines with J gene TRBJ2-1, with TRBD1 matching 9 bases. Germline CDR1 and CDR2: SEHNR and FQNEAQ (reference sequence). CDR3 size: 15 residues. V trimming: 5 bases; J trimming: 9 bases; junction bases outside the gene matches: 11. The CDR3 nucleotides are TGTGCCAGCAGCCCTTCCCTAACAGGGGGCAGTGAGCAGTTCTTC. Translation gives CASSPSLTGGSEQFF.

The J gene is TRBJ2-7, the V gene TRBV11-2; D is ambiguous. Trimming took 2 bases from V and 7 from J, leaving 12 bases between them. Germline V gene lookup returns CDR1 SGHAT and CDR2 FQNNGV. The CDR3 runs to 13 residues. CDR3 protein: CASSLLPRREQYF. In nucleotides, the CDR3 is TGTGCCAGCAGCTTACTACCCAGGCGGGAGCAGTACTTC.

The V and J genes are TRBV20-1 and TRBJ2-7; no clear D gene. The CDR3 has 16 residues. CDR1 is DFQATT and CDR2 is SNEGSKA in the germline V gene (reference sequence). The V gene lost 0 bases and the J gene lost 7 bases, with 22 bases spanning the gap. The CDR3 DNA follows: TGCAGTGCTAGAGACCCGACCCGCGGAAGAACCGGGGAGCAGTACTTC. It specifies CSARDPTRGRTGEQYF.

This clonotype was seen repeatedly, ten times or more. This rearrangement joins TRBV5-1 to TRBJ2-1; 7 positions match TRBD1. The germline V gene has CDR1 SGHRS and CDR2 YFSETQ. The CDR3 sequence is 15 residues long. Trimming removed 2 bases from V and 3 bases from J; junction bases left unmatched: 5. DNA for the CDR3: TGCGCCAGCAGCTTCGCGACAGGGCTCTACAATGAGCAGTTCTTC. It translates to CASSFATGLYNEQFF. Supplemented by reference TRBV5-1 and TRBJ2-1, the full variable domain reads KAGVTQTPRYLIKTRGQQVTLSCSPISGHRSVSWYQQTPGQGLQFLFEYFSETQRNKGNFPGRFSGRQFSNSRSEMNVSTLELGDSALYLCASSFATGLYNEQFFGPGTRLTVL.

The V gene is TRBV20-1, the J gene TRBJ1-4; possibly TRBD1 for D (5 bases). The V and J ends lost 8 bases and 8 bases respectively, with 15 bases between them. Germline CDR1 and CDR2: DFQATT and SNEGSKA (reference sequence). The CDR3 runs 12 residues. The CDR3 nucleotides read TGCAGTACCGGGGGGGGACGGGAAAAACTGTTTTTT. Translated, it gives CSTGGGREKLFF.

This clonotype was seen a handful of times. A read error may produce the germline difference seen at one junction end. J is TRBJ2-3 and V is TRBV7-9; TRBD1 might be the D (6 bases). Germline lookup yields CDR1 SEHNR and CDR2 FQNEAQ (reference sequence). CDR3 length: 17 amino acids. The CDR3 spells CASSLGGLGATTNTQYF. The CDR3 nucleotides are TGTGCCAGCAGCTTAGGGGGGCTAGGGGCAACCACAAATACGCAGTATTTT.

This clonotype was seen a few times. The rearrangement uses TRBV6-2 or TRBV6-3 and TRBJ2-1; the D is unclear. This CDR3 is built from 13 residues. Trimming removed 5 bases from V and 1 base from J, with 6 bases in between. Germline V gene sequence: CDR1 MNHEY, CDR2 SVGEGT. The chain's CDR3 is CASSLRSYNEQFF. The CDR3, as DNA: TGTGCCAGCAGTCTGCGGTCCTACAATGAGCAGTTCTTC.

V and J are TRBV29-1 and TRBJ2-2; 10 nucleotides line up with TRBD2. The ends lost 6 bases at V and 0 bases at J; junction bases unmatched: 4. The CDR3 covers 15 residues. Germline V CDR1 and CDR2: SQVTM, ANQGSEA. The CDR3: CSVRLAGANTGELFF. The CDR3 DNA reads as TGCAGCGTCCGGCTAGCGGGGGCGAACACCGGGGAGCTGTTTTTT.

This clonotype appeared a few times. Here the CDR3 DNA reads TGTGCCAGCAGTTACTCGTACAGGCAGCCCCAGCATTTT. It encodes CASSYSYRQPQHF. The V gene is TRBV6-2 or TRBV6-3, the J gene TRBJ1-5; tentative D call: TRBD1 (5 bases). V was clipped by 0 bases and J by 7 bases, with 7 bases between them. The CDR3 is 13 residues long. Germline V gene lookup returns CDR1 MNHEY and CDR2 SVGEGT.

This clonotype was detected only a few times. V and J are TRBV4-3 and TRBJ1-6; D not certain. CDR3 length equals 14 residues. The germline V and J ends were trimmed by 2 bases and 10 bases, with 12 bases remaining between them. CDR1 is LGHNA, CDR2 YSLEER, per germline. This CDR3 reads CASSQSRGRSPLHF. In DNA, the CDR3 is TGCGCCAGCAGCCAATCGAGAGGAAGGTCACCCCTCCACTTT.

The table lists this clonotype with many counts. The rearrangement joins TRBV7-6 to TRBJ2-3; TRBD2 is a possible D gene (6 bases). Looked up from germline, CDR1 is SGHVS and CDR2 is FNYEAQ. Trimming shortened V by 5 bases and J by 2 bases, and 14 bases separated the two germline ends. CDR3 length: 15 amino acids. The CDR3 reads CASSPGLYTTDTQYF. The DNA for the CDR3 is TGTGCCAGCAGCCCGGGACTTTACACCACAGATACGCAGTATTTT.

The rearrangement links TRBV20-1 to TRBJ2-7; 7 nucleotides agree with TRBD1. CDR3 length equals 16 residues. The germline gives CDR1 DFQATT, CDR2 SNEGSKA (reference sequence). V lost 1 base, J lost 3 bases, and 12 bases stayed unmatched. CDR3 in amino acids: CSARVRGTRDSYEQYF. CDR3 DNA: TGCAGTGCTAGAGTTAGAGGTACCAGGGACAGCTACGAGCAGTACTTC.

This clonotype was seen a few times. The chain recombines TRBV7-3 with TRBJ2-1, with D possibly matching TRBD1 (5 bases). CDR3 length: 15 amino acids. Germline loops: CDR1 SGHTA, CDR2 FQGTGA. Trimming left V 5 bases short and J 1 base short, with 12 bases between. DNA of the CDR3: TGTGCCAGCAGCGGACACAGGATGTCCTACAATGAGCAGTTCTTC. The encoded protein is CASSGHRMSYNEQFF.

J is TRBJ2-5 and V is TRBV7-7; 7 nucleotides align to TRBD1. Looked up from germline, CDR1 is SSHAT and CDR2 is FNYEAQ (reference sequence). J was trimmed by 2 bases and V by 5 bases; bases with no gene match: 8. CDR3 length equals 15 residues. The CDR3 region has the DNA TGTGCCAGCAGCACCTCAGGGGGTATACAAGAGACCCAGTACTTC. Its protein product is CASSTSGGIQETQYF.

This clonotype was counted a few times. The genes are TRBV5-4 and TRBJ2-3; tentative D call: TRBD2 (5 bases). The germline V and J ends were trimmed by 7 bases and 0 bases, with 15 bases remaining between them. CDR1 is SGHNT and CDR2 is YYREEE in the germline V gene (reference sequence). This CDR3 comprises 15 residues. CDR3 loop: CASETGLASTDTQYF. The CDR3 region has the DNA TGTGCCAGCGAGACCGGACTGGCTAGCACAGATACGCAGTATTTT.

This clonotype is medium-sized within its sample. The gene calls are TRBV7-2 and TRBJ2-1, with 10 bases identical to TRBD1. Trimming cost V 4 bases and J 7 bases; bases outside gene matches: 10. The CDR3 runs to 16 residues. Germline CDR1 SGHTA, CDR2 FQGNSA. CDR3 bases: TGTGCCAGCAGCTCCGCCTGGACAGGGGGGTATAATGAGCAGTTCTTC. As protein: CASSSAWTGGYNEQFF. The variable domain in full, completed from reference TRBV7-2 and TRBJ2-1, reads GAGVSQSPSNKVTEKGKDVELRCDPISGHTALYWYRQSLGQGLEFLIYFQGNSAPDKSGLPSDRFSAERTGGSVSTLTIQRTQQEDSAVYLCASSSAWTGGYNEQFFGPGTRLTVL.

This clonotype was detected a few times. V usage is TRBV6-5 and J usage is TRBJ1-4, with 7 bases matching TRBD1. Germline CDR1 MNHEY, CDR2 SVGAGI. The CDR3 sequence is 16 residues long. V shed 4 bases, J shed 8 bases, and the junction held 13 bases outside the gene matches. The CDR3: CASSSTGLVGWEKLFF. The CDR3 DNA follows: TGTGCCAGCAGTTCGACAGGGCTAGTAGGGTGGGAAAAACTGTTTTTT.

This clonotype was seen repeatedly, ten times or more. The chain couples TRBV12-3 or TRBV12-4 to TRBJ2-1; D not certain. V was cut by 4 bases and J by 6 bases, with 10 bases left in between. The CDR3 spans 13 residues. This chain's CDR3 is CASSSWVGNEQFF. CDR3 bases: TGTGCCAGCAGTTCGTGGGTGGGCAATGAGCAGTTCTTC.

This clonotype was counted at least ten times. This chain joins TRBV5-6 and TRBJ2-7; D perhaps matches TRBD1 (5 bases). This CDR3 is built from 13 residues. Germline loops: CDR1 SGHDT, CDR2 YYEEEE. Trimming removed 1 base at V and 5 bases at J, with 10 bases between. The CDR3: CASSLWTHNEQYF. DNA for the CDR3: TGTGCCAGCAGCTTGTGGACACATAACGAGCAGTACTTC.

This clonotype occurred a few times. The gene calls are TRBV6-5 and TRBJ1-6; TRBD1 might be the D (6 bases). V lost 2 bases and J lost 0, with 14 bases in between. CDR1 and CDR2 from the germline V gene are MNHEY and SVGAGI. The CDR3 has 18 residues. The CDR3 sequence is CASSYVGQPSSYNSPLHF. The CDR3 DNA reads as TGTGCCAGCAGTTACGTGGGACAACCGAGCTCCTATAATTCACCCCTCCACTTT.

The V gene is TRBV6-1, the J gene TRBJ2-1, with D possibly being TRBD1 (6 bases). The CDR3 has 15 amino acids. V lost 6 bases and J 1 base, leaving 13 bases between the germline ends. Germline CDR1 reads MNHNS; CDR2 reads SASEGT. The CDR3 DNA is TGTGCCAGCAGCCCGCTACAGGGTTCCTACAATGAGCAGTTCTTC. As protein: CASSPLQGSYNEQFF.